The 20 T cell receptor beta chains below come from one sample, sequenced in a study of blood T cells in healthy people across ages. Alongside a J-beta primer mix, a sample-barcoded 5' primer served in a second PCR lasting about 6 to 11 cycles. TCRdb re-called the 5' RACE reads with MiXCR, one entry per CDR3 protein. Here the sample spans some 940,000 distinct CDR3 sequences, almost 30% being singletons. These data were also filed under a second study, of T cells of mothers and their children.

The material sequenced was blood. The receptors were sampled from a woman between 40 and 55 years old in good health.

To note about this clonotype: One end of the junction varies from germline; a read error may be responsible. The chain couples TRBV10-3 to TRBJ1-1; no clear D. Germline CDR1 reads ENHRY; CDR2 reads SYGVKD. This CDR3 contains 12 residues. The CDR3 sequence: CASSEGPTQAFF. In nucleotides, the CDR3 is TGTGCCAGCAGTGAAGGGCCTACTCAAGCTTTCTTT.

In its sample, this clonotype was seen once. The chain combines TRBV20-1 with TRBJ2-1; tentatively, D is TRBD1 or TRBD2 (5 bases each). Germline lookup yields CDR1 DFQATT and CDR2 SNEGSKA (reference sequence). Trimming took off 0 bases at V and 9 bases at J, with 21 bases between the two ends. The CDR3 runs to 16 residues. The CDR3 coding sequence is TGCAGTGCTAGAGATCGGCCCGGGGCAATAACCGGTGAGCAGTTCTTC. This translates into CSARDRPGAITGEQFF.

This clonotype has a count of ten or more. V is TRBV27 and J is TRBJ2-3; 8 nucleotides align to TRBD1. With V trimmed by 3 bases and J by 5 bases, 4 bases remained unmatched. The CDR3 runs to 14 residues. The V gene's germline CDR1 is MNHEY and CDR2 SMNVEV (reference sequence). CDR3 coding DNA: TGTGCCAGCAGTTTCCCAGGGGGCGGAGATACGCAGTATTTT. Translating gives CASSFPGGGDTQYF.

V gene TRBV28 combines with J gene TRBJ2-7; 9 bases fit TRBD1. Germline-derived CDR1 and CDR2 are MDHEN and SYDVKM. The CDR3 extends over 14 amino acids. The ends lost 6 bases at V and 2 bases at J; junction bases unmatched: 5. In DNA, the CDR3 is TGTGCCAGCAGACCGGGACAGGGTCCCTACGAGCAGTACTTC. Translated, it gives CASRPGQGPYEQYF.

The rearrangement joins TRBV30 to TRBJ2-3; TRBD2 aligns across 8 bases. J lost 4 bases, V lost 2 bases, and 8 bases had no gene match. In germline, CDR1 is GTSNPN, CDR2 SVGIG (reference sequence). The CDR3 loop spans 15 amino acids. CDR3 nucleotide sequence: TGTGCCTGGAGTAATACCGGGGGGGCCGCAGATACGCAGTATTTT. Protein product: CAWSNTGGAADTQYF.

The chain employs TRBV7-2 and TRBJ2-3, with TRBD2 matching 12 bases. The CDR3 totals 17 residues. Germline V gives CDR1 SGHTA, CDR2 FQGNSA. V shed 1 base and J 3 bases; nucleotides not matched to a gene: 5. The CDR3 loop is CASSLVRLAGVTDTQYF. CDR3 nucleotide sequence: TGTGCCAGCAGCTTAGTCCGACTAGCGGGAGTAACAGATACGCAGTATTTT.

This clonotype has a handful of counts. V and J are TRBV29-1 and TRBJ2-7; TRBD1 might be the D (7 bases). The CDR3 spans 15 residues. The V end was cut by 5 bases, the J end by 2 bases, with 19 bases between. Germline V gene data show CDR1 as SQVTM and CDR2 as ANQGSEA. The CDR3 DNA reads TGCAGCGTTCTCGGCGGGACAGAAAACCCCTACGAGCAGTACTTC. Its translation is CSVLGGTENPYEQYF.

This clonotype was observed a few times. V is TRBV9 and J is TRBJ2-5; TRBD2 matches at 10 bases. J was trimmed by 4 bases and V by 4 bases; bases with no gene match: 10. The CDR3 contains 16 residues. CDR1 and CDR2 (germline): SGDLS, YYNGEE. CDR3 sequence: CASSPSGLAGVETQYF. The DNA for the CDR3 is TGTGCCAGCAGCCCATCAGGGCTAGCGGGGGTAGAGACCCAGTACTTC.

This chain links TRBV6-5 with TRBJ2-2; TRBD1 matches 7 bases. The germline V gene encodes CDR1 MNHEY and CDR2 SVGAGI. CDR3 length: 15 amino acids. The ends lost 0 bases at V and 5 bases at J; junction bases unmatched: 3. The CDR3 DNA sequence: TGTGCCAGCAGTTACTCCAGGGGGAAAACCGGGGAGCTGTTTTTT. It encodes CASSYSRGKTGELFF.

This clonotype came up a few times. This chain connects TRBV25-1 to TRBJ1-6; D may be TRBD1 (5 bases). The CDR3 consists of 13 residues. Germline CDR1 MGHDK, CDR2 SYGVNS. V lost 3 bases and J lost 12, with 12 bases in between. CDR3 in DNA: TGTGCCAGCAGTGATTCTCCGGGGGGACCCCTCCACTTT. Protein sequence: CASSDSPGGPLHF.

This clonotype was found many times. J is TRBJ2-1 and V is TRBV28; no clear D. The CDR3 extends over 12 amino acids. Trimming took off 1 base at V and 12 bases at J, with 10 bases between the two ends. Germline V gene lookup returns CDR1 MDHEN and CDR2 SYDVKM. CDR3 bases: TGTGCCAGCAGTTTATCAACCGTTGCGCAGTTCTTC. It translates to CASSLSTVAQFF.

V usage is TRBV19 and J usage is TRBJ2-1; D is ambiguous. The V and J ends lost 4 bases and 5 bases respectively, with 9 bases between them. The germline V gene has CDR1 LNHDA and CDR2 SQIVND (reference sequence). The CDR3 has 13 residues. The DNA of the CDR3 is TGTGCCAGTAGTACCCTTTCGAACAATGAGCAGTTCTTC. Translation gives CASSTLSNNEQFF.

This clonotype has just a few counts. This chain links TRBV28 with TRBJ1-1; D gene uncertain. The CDR3 totals 14 residues. The germline CDR1 and CDR2 sequences are MDHEN and SYDVKM. Trimming removed 3 bases from V and 1 base from J, with 9 bases in between. The CDR3 spells CASSFLTANTEAFF. The CDR3 nucleotides are TGTGCCAGCAGTTTCCTTACAGCGAACACTGAAGCTTTCTTT.

This clonotype was seen only a few times. The chain is built from TRBV7-2 and TRBJ2-6; 7 nucleotides align to TRBD2. J gave up 1 base and V 2 bases, and 5 bases lay outside the gene matches. CDR1 is SGHTA and CDR2 is FQGNSA in the germline V gene. The CDR3 is 17 amino acids. The CDR3 reads CASSLSGGGSGANVLTF. CDR3 DNA sequence: TGTGCCAGCAGCTTATCCGGCGGGGGATCTGGGGCCAACGTCCTGACTTTC.

This clonotype was detected many times. The chain employs TRBV20-1 and TRBJ2-1; D is perhaps TRBD2 (6 bases). The CDR3 spans 11 residues. V was trimmed by 8 bases and J by 7 bases, leaving 12 bases between them. Per the germline V gene, CDR1 is DFQATT and CDR2 is SNEGSKA (reference sequence). CDR3 nucleotide sequence: TGCAGTAGCGTAGGGAGGAATGAGCAGTTCTTC. This gives the protein CSSVGRNEQFF.

This clonotype has ten or more counts. The chain couples TRBV20-1 to TRBJ2-7; TRBD1 aligns across 10 bases. There are 14 residues in the CDR3. The trim removed 5 bases at V and 2 bases at J, leaving 6 bases unmatched. Looked up from germline, CDR1 is DFQATT and CDR2 is SNEGSKA (reference sequence). This chain's CDR3 is CSASAGQGTYEQYF. CDR3 nucleotide sequence: TGCAGTGCTTCAGCGGGACAGGGGACCTACGAGCAGTACTTC.

This clonotype has just a few counts. This sequence joins TRBV12-5 and TRBJ2-1; no definite D call. CDR3 length: 15 amino acids. Germline V gene data show CDR1 as LGHNT and CDR2 as FRNRAP. Trimming took off 2 bases at V and 7 bases at J, with 15 bases between the two ends. The CDR3 DNA reads as TGTGCTAGTGGTTTGCAAGGAGTGGTAGGTAATGAGCAGTTCTTC. It codes for CASGLQGVVGNEQFF. Combining the CDR3 with reference TRBV12-5 and TRBJ2-1 gives the whole variable domain DARVTQTPRHKVTEMGQEVTMRCQPILGHNTVFWYRQTMMQGLELLAYFRNRAPLDDSGMPKDRFSAEMPDATLATLKIQPSEPRDSAVYFCASGLQGVVGNEQFFGPGTRLTVL.

This clonotype was detected ten times or more. This chain links TRBV29-1 with TRBJ1-2, with 7 bases fitting TRBD1. Germline CDR1 reads SQVTM; CDR2 reads ANQGSEA. The V segment lost 2 bases and the J segment 5 bases; nucleotides outside the gene matches: 11. This CDR3 is built from 15 residues. The CDR3 region is CSVEQRSGGEYGYTF. The DNA of the CDR3 is TGCAGCGTTGAACAGAGGTCAGGGGGAGAATATGGCTACACCTTC.

The J gene is TRBJ2-2, the V gene TRBV7-8; 16 bases agree with TRBD2. Germline loops: CDR1 SGHVS, CDR2 FQNEAQ. There are 18 residues in the CDR3. The trim removed 5 bases at V and 6 bases at J, leaving 9 bases unmatched. The CDR3: CASSQGTSGGGKAGELFF. CDR3 in DNA: TGTGCCAGCAGCCAAGGGACTAGCGGGGGGGGGAAAGCCGGGGAGCTGTTTTTT. Full variable domain (rest looked up from reference TRBV7-8 and TRBJ2-2): GAGVSQSPRYKVAKRGQDVALRCDPISGHVSLFWYQQALGQGPEFLTYFQNEAQLDKSGLPSDRFFAERPEGSVSTLKIQRTQQEDSAVYLCASSQGTSGGGKAGELFFGEGSRLTVL.

The chain links TRBV14 to TRBJ1-1; D unclear. Germline V gene lookup returns CDR1 SGHDN and CDR2 FVKESK. There are 16 residues in the CDR3. With 0 bases removed from V and 4 bases from J, the gap between germline ends came to 15 bases. The CDR3 coding sequence is TGTGCCAGCAGCCAAGATCGGAGATTATATGGCACTGAAGCTTTCTTT. Translating it yields CASSQDRRLYGTEAFF.